This TCR beta chain was recorded in a study of T-cell reconstitution after alpha-beta-depleted transplantation in children. General study findings and limits: Some patients' high day-60 TCRbeta diversity was attributed to recipient cells surviving conditioning. It was reported that alpha-beta T cells came from several hundred expanded graft clones (about two months after transplant). From newly produced T cells came most of the T-cell counts and diversity one year after transplant.

This clonotype was counted only a few times. Its antigen is still unknown. The V gene lost 7 bases and the J gene lost 0 bases, with 19 bases spanning the gap. This CDR3 region has 16 residues. Per germline, CDR1 MNHNS and CDR2 SASEGT. Unique molecular identifiers were used to barcode this TCRbeta library. TCRdb redid the calling of the PCR reads with MiXCR, one entry per CDR3 protein. In the table there are 540,000 or so distinct CDR3 sequences, under 25% of which are singletons. The chain combines TRBV6-1 with TRBJ2-7; D perhaps matches TRBD1 (6 bases). The TCR was taken from a boy under three years old who had a stem cell transplant for acute myeloid leukemia, so the T cells may come from the graft donor. Sequencing used PBMCs, mostly from graft donor cells, obtained 360 days after TCRalphabeta/CD19-depleted stem cell transplant. The CDR3 DNA reads TGTGCCAGCACCCCAACCCGACAGGATAGCTCCTACGAGCAGTACTTC. Encoded protein: CASTPTRQDSSYEQYF.